The rows below give T cell receptor beta chains drawn from one sample of a study of cytomegalovirus exposure and HLA in healthy donors. TCRdb's table, derived via immunoSEQ multiplex PCR, lists solely in-frame clones and lacks some. The sample has about 160,000 clones, roughly 76% seen once. Source material: PBMCs. Receptors were obtained from a woman aged 50 to 65 in good health and CMV-seronegative. Each CDR3 is given with its conserved first and last residue. Fields, in order: D gene, V gene, clone size, J gene, CDR3 protein, CDR3 DNA. A D gene is named only where the DNA matches it firmly. Clone size is not always given. Where it is, it says once, few, many or a class for expanded clones.

>TRBD1|TRBV19|NA|TRBJ2-5
CASSDRGGFRPQYF
TGTGCCAGTAGCGACAGGGGAGGATTTCGGCCCCAGTACTTC
>TRBD2|TRBV19|NA|TRBJ2-1
CASSITGTSGNEQFF
TGTGCCAGTAGTATCACCGGGACTAGCGGGAATGAGCAGTTCTTC
>NA|TRBV5-1|NA|TRBJ1-1
CASSNQTLSTEAFF
TGCGCCAGCAGCAACCAAACCCTAAGCACCGAAGCTTTCTTT
>NA|TRBV29-1|NA|TRBJ2-3
CSVGGLRGDTQYF
TGCAGCGTCGGTGGGCTGCGGGGAGATACGCAGTATTTT
>TRBD1|TRBV7-8|NA|TRBJ2-2
CASRWTGGTGELFF
TGTGCCAGCAGGTGGACAGGGGGCACCGGGGAGCTGTTTTTT
>NA|TRBV5-6|NA|TRBJ1-1
CASSRPRVTTEAFF
TGTGCCAGCAGCCGACCCAGGGTTACCACTGAAGCTTTCTTT
>TRBD2|TRBV7-9|NA|TRBJ2-1
CASTPGLAGGPDNEQFF
TGTGCCAGCACCCCAGGGCTAGCGGGAGGGCCGGATAATGAGCAGTTCTTC
>TRBD2|TRBV27|once|TRBJ2-1
CASSGTSRYNEQFF
TGTGCCAGCAGCGGGACTAGCCGCTACAATGAGCAGTTCTTC
>NA|TRBV23-1|NA|TRBJ1-2
CASSHPAGSSYGYTF
TGCGCCAGCAGTCATCCGGCAGGCTCAAGCTATGGCTACACCTTC
>NA|TRBV2|NA|TRBJ1-4
CASSGQPISGEKLFF
TGTGCCAGCAGTGGGCAGCCAATAAGCGGGGAAAAACTGTTTTTT
>TRBD1|TRBV2|NA|TRBJ1-5
CASSPGQVNSNQPQHF
TGTGCCAGCAGTCCGGGACAGGTAAATAGCAATCAGCCCCAGCATTTT
>NA|TRBV6-6|few|TRBJ2-2
CASSPNRDFAGELFF
TGTGCCAGCAGTCCAAACCGGGACTTCGCCGGGGAGCTGTTTTTT
>NA|TRBV25-1|NA|TRBJ1-1
CASSPRAINTEAFF
TGTGCCAGCAGCCCGAGGGCAATCAACACTGAAGCTTTCTTT